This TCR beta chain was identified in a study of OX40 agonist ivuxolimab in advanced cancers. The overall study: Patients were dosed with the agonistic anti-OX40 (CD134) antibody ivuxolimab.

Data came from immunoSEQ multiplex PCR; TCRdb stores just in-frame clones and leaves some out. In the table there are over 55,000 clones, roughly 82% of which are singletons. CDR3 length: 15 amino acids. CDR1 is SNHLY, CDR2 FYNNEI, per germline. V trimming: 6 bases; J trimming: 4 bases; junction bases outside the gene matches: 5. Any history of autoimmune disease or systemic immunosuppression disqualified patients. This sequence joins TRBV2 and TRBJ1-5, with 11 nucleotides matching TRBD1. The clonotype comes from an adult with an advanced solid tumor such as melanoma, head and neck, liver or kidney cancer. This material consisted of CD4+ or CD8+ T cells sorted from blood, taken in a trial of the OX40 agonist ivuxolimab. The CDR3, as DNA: TGTGCCAGCAGCGGGACAGGGGGTCGGAATCAGCCCCAGCATTTT. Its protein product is CASSGTGGRNQPQHF.